The rows below give T cell receptor beta chains drawn from one sample of a study of cytomegalovirus exposure and HLA in healthy donors. This table comes from immunoSEQ multiplex PCR, and its TCRdb copy is limited to in-frame clones, with some not included. Among some 120,000 clones listed, 10% were seen once. Sequencing was done on a sample of PBMCs. The receptors were gathered from a young woman in good health and CMV-seropositive. CDR3s include the opening cysteine and the closing phenylalanine or tryptophan. The D gene is left open where the match is weak. For some rows the clone size is stated as once, few or many, or as a class when expanded; others skip it.

d_call j_call v_call clone_size cdr3_nt cdr3_aa
NA TRBJ2-7 TRBV18 NA TGTGCCAGCTCACCAGTACAAGACTCCTACGAGCAGTACTTC CASSPVQDSYEQYF
NA TRBJ2-6 TRBV7-2 NA TGTGCCAGCAGCTTAGACACACCCCATAGCCCATCTGGGGCCAACGTCCTGACTTTC CASSLDTPHSPSGANVLTF
NA TRBJ2-7 TRBV6-5 few TGTGCCAGCAGTTATACGGGGGGCAACTCCTACGAGCAGTACTTC CASSYTGGNSYEQYF
NA TRBJ2-7 TRBV28 once TGTGCCAGCAGCCTTCCAGGGGCGGGTCTCTACGAGCAGTACTTC CASSLPGAGLYEQYF
NA TRBJ1-2 TRBV6-5 NA TGTGCCAGCAGTCGCCCTACAGACTATGGCTACACCTTC CASSRPTDYGYTF
NA TRBJ2-3 TRBV11-3 few TGTGCCAGCAGCTTAGCGGGGAGCACAGATACGCAGTATTTT CASSLAGSTDTQYF
TRBD1 TRBJ1-3 TRBV6-6 once TGTGCCACCGGGCTGGGACAGAACTCTGGAAACACCATATATTTT CATGLGQNSGNTIYF
NA TRBJ2-3 TRBV11-2 few TGTGCCAGCAGCCCCGGTGGCCGCGGGACAGATACGCAGTATTTT CASSPGGRGTDTQYF
TRBD1 TRBJ1-2 TRBV28 few TGTGCCAGCAGTCTCCCTGGAGGACAGGGAGGTAATGGCTACACCTTC CASSLPGGQGGNGYTF
NA TRBJ2-3 TRBV6-4 NA TGTGCCAGCAGTGAGTCAGGGAGCACAGATACGCAGTATTTT CASSESGSTDTQYF
NA TRBJ2-7 TRBV6-1 few TGTGCCAGCAGTGAACTAAAGGCAGGGGTACGCGAGCAGTACTTC CASSELKAGVREQYF
NA TRBJ1-3 TRBV6-1 few TGTGCCAGCAGCCGCGACAGGGGAAACACCATATATTTT CASSRDRGNTIYF
TRBD1 TRBJ1-2 TRBV7-9 few TGTGCCAGCAGCCTAGGGACAGTAGCTTTCTATGGCTACACCTTC CASSLGTVAFYGYTF
TRBD1 TRBJ1-5 TRBV30 NA TGTGCCTGGAGTCTAGGGGGCGGGAGCAATCAGCCCCAGCATTTT CAWSLGGGSNQPQHF
NA TRBJ2-3 TRBV7-7 few TGTGCTAGCAGCTCACAGGACACAGATACGCAGTATTTT CASSSQDTDTQYF
TRBD1 TRBJ1-2 TRBV12-5 few TGTGCTAGTGGAGATTCTCAGGGGGAAAGGGGCTATGGCTACACCTTC CASGDSQGERGYGYTF
NA TRBJ1-3 TRBV7-6 NA TGTGCCAGCAGCTTAGGGGGCAGCGAACTCTCTGGAAACACCATATATTTT CASSLGGSELSGNTIYF
NA TRBJ1-4 TRBV4-1 few TGCGCCAGCAGCCCAATCGGGGGGGCGGGTGAAAAACTGTTTTTT CASSPIGGAGEKLFF
TRBD2 TRBJ2-7 TRBV27 few TGTGCCAGCAGTCGGGGACTAGCGGGAGTCTACGAGCAGTACTTC CASSRGLAGVYEQYF
TRBD1 TRBJ1-1 TRBV19 NA TGTGCCAGTAGCCCCGGGACAGTGAACACTGAAGCTTTCTTT CASSPGTVNTEAFF
TRBD1 TRBJ1-1 TRBV13 few TGTGCCAGCAGCTCCCAGGGGGGCACTGAAGCTTTCTTT CASSSQGGTEAFF
NA TRBJ1-1 TRBV20-1 NA TGCAGTGCCATCTGGGGGGCTGAAGCTTTCTTT CSAIWGAEAFF
NA TRBJ2-7 TRBV7-8 few TGTGCCAGCAGCTTAGGTCTCCTGACTAGCGAGCAGTACTTC CASSLGLLTSEQYF
TRBD1 TRBJ2-7 TRBV7-9 few TGTGCCAGCAGCTTATTAACCGGGACAGGGGTCGAGCAGTACTTC CASSLLTGTGVEQYF
NA TRBJ2-1 TRBV4-1 NA TGCGCCAGCAGTCAAGCTAGCGTCTACAATGAGCAGTTCTTC CASSQASVYNEQFF
NA TRBJ2-5 TRBV6-5 NA TGTGCCAGCAGTTACTCTGGGGGCCTCGAGACCCAGTACTTC CASSYSGGLETQYF
TRBD1 TRBJ1-4 TRBV11-2 few TGTGCCAGCAGCTTGCTAACCGGGACAGTAAATGAAAAACTGTTTTTT CASSLLTGTVNEKLFF
NA TRBJ2-2 TRBV4-2 NA TGTGCCAGCAGCCCCCGGGACACGAACACCGGGGAGCTGTTTTTT CASSPRDTNTGELFF
NA TRBJ2-7 TRBV5-1 NA TGCGCCAGCAGCTCCTCCGGGACTTACTCCTCCGAGCAGTACTTC CASSSSGTYSSEQYF
NA TRBJ2-5 TRBV29-1 few TGCAGCGGGGCCCGTCGGTATACAGAAGAGACCCAGTACTTC CSGARRYTEETQYF
TRBD2 TRBJ2-3 TRBV28 few TGTGCCAGCAGTTCGCCTGGCGCGGGAGGGCCGGATACGCAGTATTTT CASSSPGAGGPDTQYF
NA TRBJ1-1 TRBV5-1 NA TGCGCCAGCAGCTTGAAGACAGACAACACTGAAGCTTTCTTT CASSLKTDNTEAFF
TRBD1 TRBJ2-7 TRBV29-1 few TGCAGCGTTGAAGTAGGGACAGGGACCTACGAGCAGTACTTC CSVEVGTGTYEQYF
NA TRBJ2-3 TRBV2 few TGTGCCAGCAGTATTTCACAGGGAACAGATACGCAGTATTTT CASSISQGTDTQYF
NA TRBJ2-7 TRBV10-3 few TGTGCCATCAGAGAAGAGACAGGTACCTACGAGCAGTACTTC CAIREETGTYEQYF
NA TRBJ2-7 TRBV5-6 NA TGTGCCAGCAGCTTGGACAGGAATGCCTACGAGCAGTACTTC CASSLDRNAYEQYF
TRBD1 TRBJ1-2 TRBV4-2 few TGTGCCAGCAGCCAAGAATTACAGGGGGGTCGAGGCTACACCTTC CASSQELQGGRGYTF
NA TRBJ2-1 TRBV7-7 few TGTGCTAGCAGCTTAGCCGGCGCGGGGAGTGAGCAGTTCTTC CASSLAGAGSEQFF
NA TRBJ1-4 TRBV2 few TGTGCCAGCAGTGAAGCGTCGGAGATTGCAACTAATGAAAAACTGTTTTTT CASSEASEIATNEKLFF
NA TRBJ2-7 TRBV19 few TGTGCCAGTAGTATAGGGCTAAGCGGAAGCTTCTACGAGCAGTACTTC CASSIGLSGSFYEQYF
NA TRBJ1-5 TRBV5-6 NA TGTGCCAGCAGCCCCGGGGTGGGGGCGAGCCAGCCCCAGCATTTT CASSPGVGASQPQHF
NA TRBJ2-1 TRBV19 few TGTGCCAGTAGTATTTGGGGCCCAGCCCAGGGTAGGAATGAGCAGTTCTTC CASSIWGPAQGRNEQFF